This T cell receptor beta chain was sequenced in a study of regulatory T cells in long-lasting Graves disease. The overall study: Duration of antithyroid drug therapy among newly diagnosed Graves' patients was under 3 months.

Points on this clonotype: Its matching antigen is unknown.

Construction of TCR beta libraries relied on iRepertoire HTBI primers and on Arm-PCR targeting CDR3 regions. TCRdb redid the calling of the multiplex PCR reads with MiXCR, one entry per CDR3 protein. The table shows roughly 400,000 distinct CDR3 sequences, with about 15% occurring only once. V lost 4 bases and J 0 bases, leaving 13 bases between the germline ends. Germline CDR1 and CDR2: SGHVS and FQNEAQ. This CDR3 is 16 amino acids long. Findings and limits, study-wide: Persistent disease was associated with favored TRBV28 usage and with favored use of TRBJ1-2 and TRBJ2-5.

Time point defined: newly diagnosed GD, antithyroid drugs for less than 3 months. PBMC RNA was the source of the TCR library. Patients all came to the study from an endocrinology department in Xi'an, China. The same sample was also studied in work on T cells in Graves' hyperthyroidism and ophthalmopathy. That study adds: The HTBI primer set served for first-round RT-PCR of the TCR CDR3.

Specimen: peripheral blood mononuclear cells (PBMCs), collected at new diagnosis, from a patient treated with antithyroid drugs. This TCR derives from a woman in her thirties or forties with Graves disease. The rearrangement joins TRBV7-8 to TRBJ2-1; D not certain. In DNA, the CDR3 is TGTGCCAGCAGCTCGCTCTGGGGTCGCTCCTACAATGAGCAGTTCTTC. This translates into CASSSLWGRSYNEQFF.